The 2 T cell receptor beta chains given below trace back to one sample, sequenced in a study of cytomegalovirus exposure and HLA in healthy donors. The PCR had 60 Vbeta and 13 Jbeta primers. The repertoire was sequenced with immunoSEQ multiplex PCR; TCRdb's copy has only in-frame clones and lacks some. Here the sample table reports around 44,000 clones. Sequencing input: PBMCs. These receptors all stem from a male donor in good health and CMV-seropositive.

The chain links TRBV7-9 to TRBJ1-1; D is undetermined. The V end was cut by 1 base, the J end by 0 bases, with 9 bases between. Looked up from germline, CDR1 is SEHNR and CDR2 is FQNEAQ (reference sequence). The CDR3 extends over 15 amino acids. The CDR3 sequence: CASSLGGSLNTEAFF. The DNA for the CDR3 is TGTGCCAGCAGCTTAGGAGGATCACTGAACACTGAAGCTTTCTTT. The variable domain in full, with the rest retrieved from reference TRBV7-9 and TRBJ1-1, is DTGVSQNPRHKITKRGQNVTFRCDPISEHNRLYWYRQTLGQGPEFLTYFQNEAQLEKSRLLSDRFSAERPKGSFSTLEIQRTEQGDSAMYLCASSLGGSLNTEAFFGQGTRLTVV.

V is TRBV6-5 and J is TRBJ2-4; TRBD2 is a possible D gene (6 bases). CDR1 is MNHEY and CDR2 is SVGAGI in the germline V gene. CDR3 length equals 15 residues. The ends were cut back, 0 bases at V and 6 bases at J, with 12 bases in the middle. The DNA of the CDR3 is TGTGCCAGCAGTTACTCGGGGCAGGGACTAAACATTCAGTACTTC. Protein: CASSYSGQGLNIQYF.